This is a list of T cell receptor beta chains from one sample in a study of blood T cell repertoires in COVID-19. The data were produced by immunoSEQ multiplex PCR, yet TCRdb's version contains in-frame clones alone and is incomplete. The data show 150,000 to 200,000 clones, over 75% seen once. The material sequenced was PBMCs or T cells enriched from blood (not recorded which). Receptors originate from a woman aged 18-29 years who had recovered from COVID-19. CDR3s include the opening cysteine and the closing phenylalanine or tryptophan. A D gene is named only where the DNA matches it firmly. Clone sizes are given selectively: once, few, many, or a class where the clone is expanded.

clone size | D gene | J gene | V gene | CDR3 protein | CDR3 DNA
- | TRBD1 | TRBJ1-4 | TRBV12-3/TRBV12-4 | CATLTGGHEKLFF | TGTGCCACCCTGACAGGGGGCCATGAAAAACTGTTTTTT
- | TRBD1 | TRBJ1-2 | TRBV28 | CASKSPTGTFVSTF | TGTGCCAGCAAATCCCCGACAGGGACTTTTGTTTCCACCTTC
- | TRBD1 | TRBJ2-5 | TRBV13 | CASSFWDRGRVETQYF | TGTGCCAGCAGCTTCTGGGACAGGGGGCGGGTAGAGACCCAGTACTTC
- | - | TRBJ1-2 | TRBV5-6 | CASSLGQLNYGYTF | TGTGCCAGCAGCTTGGGACAGCTTAACTATGGCTACACCTTC
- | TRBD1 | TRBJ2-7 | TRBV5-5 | CASRTGTGGPAGYEQYF | TGTGCCAGCAGGACTGGGACAGGGGGCCCCGCCGGTTACGAGCAGTACTTC
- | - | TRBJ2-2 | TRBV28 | CASSLGGGELFF | TGTGCCAGCAGTTTGGGGGGCGGGGAGCTGTTTTTT
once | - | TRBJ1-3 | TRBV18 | CASSPVEGSGNTIYF | TGTGCCAGCTCACCAGTCGAGGGATCAGGAAACACCATATATTTT
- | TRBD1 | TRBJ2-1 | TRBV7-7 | CASSQGGQGTGEQFF | TGTGCTAGCAGCCAGGGGGGACAGGGCACCGGTGAGCAGTTCTTC
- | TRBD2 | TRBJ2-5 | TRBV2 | CASHGAGEGETQYF | TGTGCCAGCCACGGAGCGGGGGAGGGAGAGACCCAGTACTTC
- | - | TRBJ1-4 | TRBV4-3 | CASSQVPGANEKLFF | TGCGCCAGCAGCCAAGTCCCAGGTGCCAATGAAAAACTGTTTTTT
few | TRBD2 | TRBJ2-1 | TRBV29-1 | CSVVEVAGAGSNNEQFF | TGCAGCGTTGTGGAAGTAGCGGGGGCTGGATCCAACAATGAGCAGTTCTTC
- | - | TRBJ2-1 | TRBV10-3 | CAIGADSYNEQFF | TGTGCCATCGGAGCGGACTCTTACAATGAGCAGTTCTTC
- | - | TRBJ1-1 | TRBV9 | CASSVDGAGAEAFF | TGTGCCAGCAGCGTAGATGGGGCAGGGGCTGAAGCTTTCTTT
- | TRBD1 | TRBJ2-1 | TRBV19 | CASTPNRGVNNEQFF | TGTGCCAGTACACCTAACAGGGGAGTTAACAATGAGCAGTTCTTC
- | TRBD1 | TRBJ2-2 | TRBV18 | CASSPLGTDTGELFF | TGTGCCAGCTCACCATTAGGGACAGACACCGGGGAGCTGTTTTTT
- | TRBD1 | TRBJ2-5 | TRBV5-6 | CASSFDRATQYF | TGTGCCAGCAGCTTTGACAGGGCCACCCAGTACTTC
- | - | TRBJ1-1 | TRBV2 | CATTSQQNTEAFF | TGTGCCACAACATCCCAACAGAACACTGAAGCTTTCTTT
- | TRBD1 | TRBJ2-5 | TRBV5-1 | CASSPGGWETQYF | TGCGCCAGCAGTCCAGGGGGCTGGGAGACCCAGTACTTC
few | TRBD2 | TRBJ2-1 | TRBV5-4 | CASSLDGLAGGSYNEQFF | TGTGCCAGCAGCTTGGATGGACTAGCGGGAGGGTCCTACAATGAGCAGTTCTTC
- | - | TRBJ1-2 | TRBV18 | CASSPEGLGDYTF | TGTGCCAGCTCACCGGAGGGACTAGGCGACTACACCTTC
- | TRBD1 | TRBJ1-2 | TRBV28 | CASSFTGVYGYTF | TGTGCCAGCAGTTTTACAGGGGTCTATGGCTACACCTTC
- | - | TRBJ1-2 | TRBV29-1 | CSDTPSSLRGYTF | TGCAGCGACACCCCCTCTAGCCTTCGGGGCTACACCTTC
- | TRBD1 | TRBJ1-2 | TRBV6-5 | CASTLPGQFYGYTF | TGTGCCAGCACGCTTCCGGGACAGTTCTATGGCTACACCTTC
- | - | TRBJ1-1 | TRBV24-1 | CATSEPDGTEAFF | TGTGCCACCAGTGAACCCGACGGGACTGAAGCTTTCTTT
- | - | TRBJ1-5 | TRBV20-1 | CSASGGGYSNQPQHF | TGCAGTGCTAGTGGGGGGGGTTATAGCAATCAGCCCCAGCATTTT
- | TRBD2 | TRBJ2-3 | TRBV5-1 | CASSFWGEAGVSTDTQYF | TGCGCCAGCAGCTTTTGGGGCGAGGCGGGAGTGAGCACAGATACGCAGTATTTT